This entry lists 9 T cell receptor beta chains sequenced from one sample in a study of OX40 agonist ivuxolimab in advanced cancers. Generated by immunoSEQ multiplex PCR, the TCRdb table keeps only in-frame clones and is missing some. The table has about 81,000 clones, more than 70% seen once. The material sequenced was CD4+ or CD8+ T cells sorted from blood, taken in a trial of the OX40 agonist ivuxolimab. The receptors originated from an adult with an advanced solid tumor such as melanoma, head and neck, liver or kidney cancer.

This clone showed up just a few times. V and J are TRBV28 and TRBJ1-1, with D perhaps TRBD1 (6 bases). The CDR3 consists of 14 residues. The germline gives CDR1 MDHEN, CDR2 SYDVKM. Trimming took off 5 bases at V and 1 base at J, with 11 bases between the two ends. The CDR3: CASSADSSNTEAFF. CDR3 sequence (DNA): TGTGCCAGCAGTGCGGACAGTTCGAACACTGAAGCTTTCTTT.

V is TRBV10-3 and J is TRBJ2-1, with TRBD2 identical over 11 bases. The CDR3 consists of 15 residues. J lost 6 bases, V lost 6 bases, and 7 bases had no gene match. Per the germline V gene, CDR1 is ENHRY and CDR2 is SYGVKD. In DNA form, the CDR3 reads TGTGCCATCAGGAAGACTAGCGGGGACCCCAATGAGCAGTTCTTC. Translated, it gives CAIRKTSGDPNEQFF.

For the CDR3, the DNA is TGTGCCAGCAGTTTGGACCGGGGGAGCTCCTACGAGCAGTACTTC. Translated: CASSLDRGSSYEQYF. The V call is TRBV6-1, the J call TRBJ2-7, with a possible D match to TRBD2 (6 bases). The CDR3 consists of 15 residues. Trimming removed 5 bases from V and 0 bases from J, with 14 bases in between. Germline CDR1 and CDR2: MNHNS and SASEGT.

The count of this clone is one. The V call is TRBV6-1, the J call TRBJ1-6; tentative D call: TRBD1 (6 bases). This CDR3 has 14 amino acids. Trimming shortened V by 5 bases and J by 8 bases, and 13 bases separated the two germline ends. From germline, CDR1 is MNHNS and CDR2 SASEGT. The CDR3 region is CASSYTTGDSPLHF. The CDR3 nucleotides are TGTGCCAGCAGTTATACGACAGGAGATTCACCCCTCCACTTT.

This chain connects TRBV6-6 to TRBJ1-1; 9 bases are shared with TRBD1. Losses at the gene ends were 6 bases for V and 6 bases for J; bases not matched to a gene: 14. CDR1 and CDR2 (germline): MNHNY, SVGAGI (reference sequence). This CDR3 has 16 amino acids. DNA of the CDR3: TGTGCCAGCAGCTCGTCACTAAGGGGGGACAGGGCTGAAGCTTTCTTT. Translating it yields CASSSSLRGDRAEAFF.

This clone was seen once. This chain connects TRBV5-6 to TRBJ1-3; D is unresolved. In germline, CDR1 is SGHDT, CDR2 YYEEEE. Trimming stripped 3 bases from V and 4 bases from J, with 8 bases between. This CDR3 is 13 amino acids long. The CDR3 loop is CASSSKQGNTIYF. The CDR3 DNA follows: TGTGCCAGCAGCTCGAAACAGGGAAACACCATATATTTT.

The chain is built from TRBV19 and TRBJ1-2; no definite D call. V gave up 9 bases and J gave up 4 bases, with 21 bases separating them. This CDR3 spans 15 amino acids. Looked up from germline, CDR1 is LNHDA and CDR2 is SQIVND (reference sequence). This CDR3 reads CASSRYWTASYGYTF. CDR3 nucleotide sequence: TGTGCCAGCAGCCGCTACTGGACGGCATCCTATGGCTACACCTTC.

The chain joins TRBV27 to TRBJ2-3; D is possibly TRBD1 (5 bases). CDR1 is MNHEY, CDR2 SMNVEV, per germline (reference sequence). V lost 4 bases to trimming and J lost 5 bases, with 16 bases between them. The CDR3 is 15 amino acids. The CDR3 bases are TGTGCCAGCAGTTCGGCCACAGGTTGGGAAGATACGCAGTATTTT. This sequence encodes CASSSATGWEDTQYF.

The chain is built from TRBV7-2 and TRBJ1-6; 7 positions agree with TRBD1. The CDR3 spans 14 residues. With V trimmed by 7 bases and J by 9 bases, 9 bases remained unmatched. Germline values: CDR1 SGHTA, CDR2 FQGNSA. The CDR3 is CASTPARGGSPLHF. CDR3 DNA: TGTGCCAGCACCCCCGCCAGGGGGGGTTCACCCCTCCACTTT.